The rows below give T cell receptor beta chains drawn from one sample of a study of cytomegalovirus exposure and HLA in healthy donors. Sequenced by immunoSEQ multiplex PCR; TCRdb stores in-frame clones only, minus some. This table lists about 33,000 clones. The sample was PBMCs. These receptors were taken from a woman between 40 and 50 years old in good health and CMV-seropositive. Each CDR3 is given with its conserved first and last residue. The D gene is left open where the match is weak.

V	length	D	J	CDR3	DNA
TRBV7-8	15	.	TRBJ2-1	CASSLNSPRYNEQFF	TGTGCCAGCAGCTTAAACAGCCCGCGCTACAATGAGCAGTTCTTC
TRBV10-3	14	.	TRBJ2-7	CAISEADRSYEQYF	TGTGCCATCAGTGAAGCGGACCGCTCCTACGAGCAGTACTTC
TRBV9	15	TRBD2	TRBJ2-3	CASSTISGGTDKQYF	TGTGCCAGCAGCACTATCAGCGGGGGGACAGATAAGCAGTATTTT
TRBV7-9	15	TRBD2	TRBJ2-7	CASSYQAGEPYEQYF	TGTGCCAGCAGTTACCAAGCGGGAGAGCCCTACGAGCAGTACTTC
TRBV7-9	12	.	TRBJ1-2	CASSSGVEGYTF	TGTGCCAGCAGCTCAGGGGTAGAGGGCTACACCTTC
TRBV6-5	15	TRBD2	TRBJ2-3	CASRRSGGARDTQYF	TGTGCCAGCAGAAGAAGCGGGGGGGCCCGAGATACGCAGTATTTT
TRBV7-9	15	TRBD2	TRBJ2-3	CASSLAREGTDTQYF	TGTGCCAGCAGCTTAGCGCGGGAGGGGACAGATACGCAGTATTTT
TRBV2	16	.	TRBJ2-3	CASSELSSVSTDTQYF	TGTGCCAGCAGTGAATTGAGTAGCGTCAGCACAGATACGCAGTATTTT
TRBV6-6	15	TRBD1	TRBJ2-7	CASSYSEDRGDEQYF	TGTGCCAGCAGTTACTCGGAGGACAGGGGGGACGAGCAGTACTTC
TRBV29-1	14	TRBD1	TRBJ2-1	CSAGTGVSYNEQFF	TGCAGCGCCGGGACAGGGGTATCCTACAATGAGCAGTTCTTC
TRBV6-5	13	.	TRBJ1-4	CASSRQVSEKLFF	TGTGCCAGCAGTCGACAGGTCTCTGAAAAACTGTTTTTT
TRBV10-1	15	.	TRBJ2-7	CASSESAGGQYEQYF	TGCGCCAGCAGTGAGTCGGCAGGGGGGCAATACGAGCAGTACTTC
TRBV10-3	17	.	TRBJ1-2	CAISESAGPQANYGYTF	TGTGCCATCAGTGAGTCGGCGGGGCCCCAAGCTAACTATGGCTACACCTTC